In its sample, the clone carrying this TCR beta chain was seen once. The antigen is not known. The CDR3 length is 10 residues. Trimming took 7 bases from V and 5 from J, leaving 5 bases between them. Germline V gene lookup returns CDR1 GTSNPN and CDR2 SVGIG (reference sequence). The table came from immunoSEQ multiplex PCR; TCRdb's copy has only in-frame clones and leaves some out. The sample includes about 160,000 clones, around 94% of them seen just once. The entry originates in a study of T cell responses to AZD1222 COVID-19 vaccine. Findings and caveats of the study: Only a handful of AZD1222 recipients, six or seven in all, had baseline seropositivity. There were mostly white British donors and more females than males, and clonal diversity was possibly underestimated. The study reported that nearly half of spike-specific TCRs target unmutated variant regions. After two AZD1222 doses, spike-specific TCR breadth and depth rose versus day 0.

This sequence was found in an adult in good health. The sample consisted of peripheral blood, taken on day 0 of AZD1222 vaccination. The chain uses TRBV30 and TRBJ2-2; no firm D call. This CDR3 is CAFKTGELFF. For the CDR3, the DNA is TGTGCCTTCAAAACCGGGGAGCTGTTTTTT. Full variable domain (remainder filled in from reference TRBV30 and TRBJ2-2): SQTIHQWPATLVQPVGSPLSLECTVEGTSNPNLYWYRQAAGRGLQLLFYSVGIGQISSEVPQNLSASRPQDRQFILSSKKLLLSDSGFYLCAFKTGELFFGEGSRLTVL.